This TCR beta chain appears in the sequencing data of a study of T cells in narcolepsy. CDR1 and CDR2 from the germline V gene are GTSNPN and SVGIG (reference sequence). The length of the CDR3 is 15 residues. V gave up 2 bases and J gave up 4 bases; unmatched junction bases: 3. General study points: Same-patient CSF and blood CD4+ T cell clonotypes included HCRT-specific and TRIB2-specific autoreactive ones. Healthy controls reportedly lacked the autoreactive clonotypes serially found in patients' blood.

Sequencing was performed with immunoSEQ multiplex PCR; in TCRdb, only in-frame clones are kept and a portion is missing. Counted here are approximately 32,000 clones, around four fifths occurring once; the ten biggest clones make up under 1.3%. The table lists this clone with a count of one. Its matching antigen is unknown. Sequenced material: CD45RA- memory CD4+ T cells from PBMCs. The rearrangement links TRBV30 to TRBJ2-5, with TRBD2 matching 14 bases. The sequence was obtained from a human donor with narcolepsy. The CDR3 nucleotides read TGTGCCTGGAGTCCCGGGACTAGCGGGGGAGAGACCCAGTACTTC. Translating it yields CAWSPGTSGGETQYF.